This TCR beta chain was recovered during a study of T cell responses to AZD1222 COVID-19 vaccine. CDR1 is SNHLY and CDR2 is FYNNEI in the germline V gene. CDR3 size: 15 residues. J was trimmed by 4 bases and V by 1 base; bases with no gene match: 3. This clone came up once. Data came from immunoSEQ multiplex PCR; TCRdb stores just in-frame clones and leaves some out. Of some 150,000 clones in the sample, around 90% were seen once. The chain combines TRBV2 with TRBJ2-3; 9 bases map to TRBD2. This sample comprised peripheral blood, obtained 28 days after the second AZD1222 dose. The source of this sequence is an adult who received the AZD1222 COVID-19 vaccine. In DNA, the CDR3 is TGTGCCAGCAGTGAAGAGGGCGGGAGGGCAGATACGCAGTATTTT. Translating gives CASSEEGGRADTQYF.